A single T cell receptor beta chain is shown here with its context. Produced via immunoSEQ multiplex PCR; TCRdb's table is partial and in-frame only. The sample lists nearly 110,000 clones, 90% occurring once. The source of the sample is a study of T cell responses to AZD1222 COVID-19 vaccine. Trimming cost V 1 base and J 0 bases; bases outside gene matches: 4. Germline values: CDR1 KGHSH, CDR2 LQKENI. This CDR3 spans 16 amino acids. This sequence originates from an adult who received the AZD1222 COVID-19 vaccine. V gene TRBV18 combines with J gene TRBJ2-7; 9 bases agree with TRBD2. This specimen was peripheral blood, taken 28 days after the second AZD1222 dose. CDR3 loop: CASSPLAGVSSYEQYF. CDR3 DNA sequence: TGTGCCAGCTCACCACTAGCGGGGGTGAGCTCCTACGAGCAGTACTTC.